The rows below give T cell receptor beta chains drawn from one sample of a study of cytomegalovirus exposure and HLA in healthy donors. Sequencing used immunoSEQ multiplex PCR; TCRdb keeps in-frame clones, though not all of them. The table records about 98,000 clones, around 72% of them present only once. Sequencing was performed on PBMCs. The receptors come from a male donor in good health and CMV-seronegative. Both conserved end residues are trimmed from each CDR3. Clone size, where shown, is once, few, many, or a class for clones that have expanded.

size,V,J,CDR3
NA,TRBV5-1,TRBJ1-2,ASSPGDRDYGYT
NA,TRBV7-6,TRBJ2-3,ASSFSASAQY
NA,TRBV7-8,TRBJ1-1,ASSLARRCEAF
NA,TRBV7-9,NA,ASSRGATYEQY
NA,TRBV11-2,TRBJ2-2,ASSSGTVIRHTGELF
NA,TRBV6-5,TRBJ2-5,ASSYGSWDREETQY
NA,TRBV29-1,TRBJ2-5,SVPLRVEETQY
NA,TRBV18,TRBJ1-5,ASSREHEGAYQPQH
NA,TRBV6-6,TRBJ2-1,ASRQSGTGTNEQF
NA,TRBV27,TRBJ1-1,ASSPELVVSTEAF
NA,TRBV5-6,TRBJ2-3,ASSLAVGGVRNTDTQY
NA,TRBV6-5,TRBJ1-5,ASSGQGARNQPQH
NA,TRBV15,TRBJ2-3,ATSRDFGTSGRFSSGAQY
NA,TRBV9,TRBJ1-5,ASSVEGGDQPQH
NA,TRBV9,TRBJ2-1,ASSVGTGYYNEQF
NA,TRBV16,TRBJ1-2,ASSHKPETGFYGYT
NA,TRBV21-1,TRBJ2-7,ASSKRRGLAGRCEQY
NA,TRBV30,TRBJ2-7,AWGQGGMRY
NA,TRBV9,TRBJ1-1,ASSKRDRTSEAF
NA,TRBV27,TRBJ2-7,ASSFNKAVYEQY
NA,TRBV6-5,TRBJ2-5,ASKLAGGKTQY
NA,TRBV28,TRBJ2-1,ASRMTGRNEQF
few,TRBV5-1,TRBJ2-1,ASSFSGLDNEQF
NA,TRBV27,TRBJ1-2,ASSLSRGLSLYGYT
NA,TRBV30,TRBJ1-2,ACPSPTGTVNGYT
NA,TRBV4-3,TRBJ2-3,ASSQDYSGRTDTQY
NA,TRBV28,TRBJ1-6,ASKPQYNSPLH
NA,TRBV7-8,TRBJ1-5,ASRQDRGRNQPQH
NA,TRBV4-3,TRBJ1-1,ASSQAKFGGTEAF
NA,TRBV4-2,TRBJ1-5,ASTLGQGRDQPQH
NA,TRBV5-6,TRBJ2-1,ASSLLQGAPNEQF
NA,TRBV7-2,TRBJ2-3,ASSFRGDTQY
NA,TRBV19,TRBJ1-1,ASSSREPRGTEAF
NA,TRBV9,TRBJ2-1,ASSTSGIVYEQF
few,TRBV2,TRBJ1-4,ASSVQGDSNEKLF
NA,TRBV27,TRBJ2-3,ASRPGLHTDTQY
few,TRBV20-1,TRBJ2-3,SAGTVMEQY
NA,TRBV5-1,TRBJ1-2,ASSFSRQVGYGYT
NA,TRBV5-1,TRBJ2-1,ASSLEASGSYYNEQF
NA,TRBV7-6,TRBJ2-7,ASSLASIQSYEQY
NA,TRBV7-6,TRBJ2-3,ASSLGSGISTDTQY
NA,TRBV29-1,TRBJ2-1,SVGGGYNEQF
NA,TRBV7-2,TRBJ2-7,ASRLAGGLGEQY
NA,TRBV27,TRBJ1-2,ASSRDVRANYGYT
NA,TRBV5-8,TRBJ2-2,ASSPRGGLPASNTGELF
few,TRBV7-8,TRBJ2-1,ASSLTDTEQF
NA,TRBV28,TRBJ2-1,ASSPWTSGSNEQF
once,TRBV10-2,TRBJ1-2,ASGQGDYGYT
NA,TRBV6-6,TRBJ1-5,ASSDRDSNQPQH
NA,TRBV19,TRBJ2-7,ARKQGNEQY
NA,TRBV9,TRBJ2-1,ASSVALAGDNEQF
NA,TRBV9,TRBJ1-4,ASSPPPGQGNEKLF
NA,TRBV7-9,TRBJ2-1,ASSLPNLEQF
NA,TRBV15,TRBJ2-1,ATSISRAGEQF
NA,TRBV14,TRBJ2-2,ASSQVPGGNRGSDTGELF
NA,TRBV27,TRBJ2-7,ASSSGTGDYEQY
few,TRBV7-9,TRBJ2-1,ASSLSGSSYNEQF